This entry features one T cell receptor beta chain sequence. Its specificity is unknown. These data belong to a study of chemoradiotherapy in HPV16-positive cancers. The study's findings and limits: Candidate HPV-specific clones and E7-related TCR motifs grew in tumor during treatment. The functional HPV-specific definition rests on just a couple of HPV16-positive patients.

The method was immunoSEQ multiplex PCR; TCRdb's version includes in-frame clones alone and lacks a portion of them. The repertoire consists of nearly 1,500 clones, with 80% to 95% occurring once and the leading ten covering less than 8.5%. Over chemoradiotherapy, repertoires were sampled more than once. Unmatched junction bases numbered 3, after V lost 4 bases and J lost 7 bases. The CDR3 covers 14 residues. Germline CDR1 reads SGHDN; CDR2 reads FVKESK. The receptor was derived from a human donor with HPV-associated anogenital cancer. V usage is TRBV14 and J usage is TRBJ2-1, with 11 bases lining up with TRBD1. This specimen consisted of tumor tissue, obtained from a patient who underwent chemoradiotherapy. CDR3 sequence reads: CASSPGTGGNEQFF. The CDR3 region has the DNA TGTGCCAGCAGCCCCGGGACAGGGGGAAATGAGCAGTTCTTC.